One T cell receptor (beta chain) is described in this entry. The data stem from a study of T cell changes during pregnancy in multiple sclerosis. The protocol was immunoSEQ multiplex PCR, while the TCRdb copy is restricted to in-frame clones and leaves out a portion. The table has fewer than 55,000 clones, around 94% seen once; the top ten hold 1.3%. Germline CDR1 reads GTSNPN; CDR2 reads SVGIG (reference sequence). The CDR3 spans 17 residues. V shed 3 bases and J shed 1 base, with 19 bases lying between them. The origin of this receptor is a female donor with multiple sclerosis, enrolled in a pregnancy study. Sample: peripheral blood. The chain uses TRBV30 and TRBJ2-1, with a possible D match to TRBD2 (6 bases). CDR3 DNA: TGTGCCTGGAGCCCCTCCTACGCGGGACGGTCCTACAATGAGCAGTTCTTC. Translated: CAWSPSYAGRSYNEQFF. The full variable domain, in which reference TRBV30 and TRBJ2-1 provide the parts outside the CDR3, is SQTIHQWPATLVQPVGSPLSLECTVEGTSNPNLYWYRQAAGRGLQLLFYSVGIGQISSEVPQNLSASRPQDRQFILSSKKLLLSDSGFYLCAWSPSYAGRSYNEQFFGPGTRLTVL.